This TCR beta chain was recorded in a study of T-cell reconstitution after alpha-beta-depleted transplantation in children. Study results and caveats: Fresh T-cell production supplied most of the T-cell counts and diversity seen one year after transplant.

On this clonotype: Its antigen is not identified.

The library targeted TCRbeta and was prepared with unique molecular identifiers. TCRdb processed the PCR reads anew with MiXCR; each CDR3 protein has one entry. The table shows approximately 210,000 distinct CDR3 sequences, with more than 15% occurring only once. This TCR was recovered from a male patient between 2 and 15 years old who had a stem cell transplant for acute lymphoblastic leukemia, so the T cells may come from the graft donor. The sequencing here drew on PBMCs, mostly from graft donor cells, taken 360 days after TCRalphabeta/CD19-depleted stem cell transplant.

This chain's CDR3 is CASSLLAAPGNEQYF. DNA for the CDR3: TGTGCCAGCAGTTTACTAGCGGCCCCGGGGAACGAGCAGTACTTC. The genes are TRBV12-3 or TRBV12-4 and TRBJ2-7, with TRBD2 matching 7 bases. Trimming took 2 bases from V and 5 from J; bases not matched to a gene: 9. The CDR3 consists of 15 residues.